The rows below give T cell receptor beta chains drawn from one sample of a study of cytomegalovirus exposure and HLA in healthy donors. The method was immunoSEQ multiplex PCR; TCRdb's version includes in-frame clones alone and lacks a portion of them. The sample yields around 62,000 clones, around 80% seen once. The sequenced material came from PBMCs. These TCRs come from a man in his forties in good health and CMV-seronegative. The CDR3 runs from the conserved cysteine through the conserved F or W. The order of the fields is CDR3 length, clone size, D gene, V gene, J gene, CDR3 DNA, CDR3 protein. D genes are given only for firm matches. A clone size is listed for some rows: how often the clone was seen (once, few, many), or a class if it is expanded.

len: 14
abundance: -
d_gene: -
v_gene: TRBV7-9
j_gene: TRBJ1-6
CDR3nt: TGTGCCAGCAGCTCCGACAGCAATAATTCACCCCTCCACTTT
CDR3aa: CASSSDSNNSPLHF

len: 14
abundance: -
d_gene: -
v_gene: TRBV6-1
j_gene: TRBJ1-1
CDR3nt: TGTGCCAGCAGTGAAACGGGGGGCGGCACTGAAGCTTTCTTT
CDR3aa: CASSETGGGTEAFF

len: 16
abundance: once
d_gene: TRBD2
v_gene: TRBV5-1
j_gene: TRBJ2-7
CDR3nt: TGCGCCAGCAGCGCAAACGGGGGGAGTAGCTCCTACGAGCAGTACTTC
CDR3aa: CASSANGGSSSYEQYF

len: 16
abundance: -
d_gene: -
v_gene: TRBV21-1
j_gene: TRBJ2-7
CDR3nt: TGTGCCAGCAGCAAAGCCCTGGGGGGAACCGCCTACGAGCAGTACTTC
CDR3aa: CASSKALGGTAYEQYF

len: 12
abundance: -
d_gene: -
v_gene: TRBV18
j_gene: TRBJ2-7
CDR3nt: TGTGCCAGCTCTCCCAGGGGCGAGGAGCAGTACTTC
CDR3aa: CASSPRGEEQYF

len: 13
abundance: few
d_gene: -
v_gene: TRBV10-3
j_gene: TRBJ1-1
CDR3nt: TGTGCCATCAGTGACAGATTGAACACTGAAGCTTTCTTT
CDR3aa: CAISDRLNTEAFF

len: 14
abundance: -
d_gene: -
v_gene: TRBV7-9
j_gene: TRBJ2-3
CDR3nt: TGTGCCACCTTTTTGTGGGCGAGCACAGATACGCAGTATTTT
CDR3aa: CATFLWASTDTQYF

len: 13
abundance: -
d_gene: TRBD1
v_gene: TRBV2
j_gene: TRBJ2-7
CDR3nt: TGTGCCAGAAGACAGGGGCACACCTACGAGCAGTACTTC
CDR3aa: CARRQGHTYEQYF

len: 11
abundance: -
d_gene: -
v_gene: TRBV6-6
j_gene: TRBJ2-1
CDR3nt: TGTGCCAGTGTCGCGGGGAATGAGCAGTTCTTC
CDR3aa: CASVAGNEQFF

len: 16
abundance: -
d_gene: -
v_gene: TRBV5-4
j_gene: TRBJ2-5
CDR3nt: TGCGCCAGCAGCCCTGGAGGGACAGTGTTACAAGAGACCCAGTACTTC
CDR3aa: CASSPGGTVLQETQYF

len: 17
abundance: -
d_gene: TRBD2
v_gene: TRBV12-5
j_gene: TRBJ2-2
CDR3nt: TGTGCTAGTGGTTTGTCCCTAGCGGGGGGGCCCACCGGGGAGCTGTTTTTT
CDR3aa: CASGLSLAGGPTGELFF

len: 15
abundance: -
d_gene: TRBD1
v_gene: TRBV27
j_gene: TRBJ1-4
CDR3nt: TGTGCCAGCAGTTCGTTTACAGGGGGCGTCGAAAAACTGTTTTTT
CDR3aa: CASSSFTGGVEKLFF

len: 14
abundance: few
d_gene: TRBD1
v_gene: TRBV5-1
j_gene: TRBJ2-7
CDR3nt: TGCGCCAGCAGCCTCGGACAGGCACCCTACGAGCAGTACTTC
CDR3aa: CASSLGQAPYEQYF

len: 13
abundance: -
d_gene: -
v_gene: TRBV11-3
j_gene: TRBJ2-4
CDR3nt: TGTGCCAGCAGCTTAAGCAGGGTGGACATTCAGTACTTC
CDR3aa: CASSLSRVDIQYF

len: 14
abundance: -
d_gene: TRBD1
v_gene: TRBV6-1
j_gene: TRBJ1-2
CDR3nt: TGTGCCAGCACTAGAGAACGACAGGGGTATGGCTACACCTTC
CDR3aa: CASTRERQGYGYTF

len: 15
abundance: -
d_gene: -
v_gene: TRBV12-2
j_gene: TRBJ2-2
CDR3nt: TGTGCAAGTCGCTTTGGGACAGGGCGGACCGGGGAGCTGTTTTTT
CDR3aa: CASRFGTGRTGELFF

len: 15
abundance: -
d_gene: -
v_gene: TRBV7-9
j_gene: TRBJ2-3
CDR3nt: TGTGCCAGCAGCTTAAGTACAGGCAGCACAGATACGCAGTATTTT
CDR3aa: CASSLSTGSTDTQYF

len: 15
abundance: -
d_gene: TRBD2
v_gene: TRBV28
j_gene: TRBJ2-7
CDR3nt: TGTGCCAGCAGCGAAACCGGGACTAGTACCTACGAGCAGTACTTC
CDR3aa: CASSETGTSTYEQYF

len: 16
abundance: -
d_gene: TRBD2
v_gene: TRBV6-6
j_gene: TRBJ2-1
CDR3nt: TGTGCCAGCAGTAGGCTTCTAGCGGGGGGGTCAGGAGAGCAGTTCTTC
CDR3aa: CASSRLLAGGSGEQFF

len: 13
abundance: -
d_gene: TRBD1
v_gene: TRBV19
j_gene: TRBJ2-3
CDR3nt: TGTGCCGCCCGGGAACAGGGGACAGATACGCAGTATTTT
CDR3aa: CAAREQGTDTQYF

len: 13
abundance: -
d_gene: -
v_gene: TRBV7-9
j_gene: TRBJ1-4
CDR3nt: TGTGCCAGCAGCGTACGAACCGGGGAAAAACTGTTTTTT
CDR3aa: CASSVRTGEKLFF

len: 14
abundance: -
d_gene: TRBD1
v_gene: TRBV2
j_gene: TRBJ2-7
CDR3nt: TGTGCCAGCGGCCGGGACAGGTCTTCCGACGAGCAGTACTTC
CDR3aa: CASGRDRSSDEQYF

len: 15
abundance: -
d_gene: -
v_gene: TRBV5-4
j_gene: TRBJ2-2
CDR3nt: TGTGCCAGCAGCTTGGGGGGACAGAACACCGGGGAGCTGTTTTTT
CDR3aa: CASSLGGQNTGELFF

len: 15
abundance: -
d_gene: TRBD1
v_gene: TRBV11-2
j_gene: TRBJ2-7
CDR3nt: TGTGCCAGCAGCCCACTCCGGGACAGGGGGCTCGAGCAGTACTTC
CDR3aa: CASSPLRDRGLEQYF

len: 13
abundance: once
d_gene: TRBD1
v_gene: TRBV7-2
j_gene: TRBJ1-4
CDR3nt: TGTGCCAGCAGCCCAGACAGGGATGAAAAACTGTTTTTT
CDR3aa: CASSPDRDEKLFF

len: 14
abundance: -
d_gene: -
v_gene: TRBV28
j_gene: TRBJ1-1
CDR3nt: TGTGCCAGCAGCCCGGGGGGGCCCACGGGGAAAAAGTGGTTT
CDR3aa: CASSPGGPTGKKWF

len: 13
abundance: -
d_gene: -
v_gene: TRBV5-1
j_gene: TRBJ2-1
CDR3nt: TGCGCCAGCAGCTTCGCCGGGATCAATGAGCAGTTCTTC
CDR3aa: CASSFAGINEQFF

len: 14
abundance: -
d_gene: TRBD1
v_gene: TRBV18
j_gene: TRBJ1-4
CDR3nt: TGTGCCAGCTCACCTGACAGGGGAAATGAAAAACTGTTTTTT
CDR3aa: CASSPDRGNEKLFF

len: 15
abundance: once
d_gene: TRBD1
v_gene: TRBV7-8
j_gene: TRBJ1-3
CDR3nt: TGTGCCAGCAGCTCCGGGACAGCCACTGGAAACACCATATATTTT
CDR3aa: CASSSGTATGNTIYF

len: 16
abundance: -
d_gene: TRBD1
v_gene: TRBV7-6
j_gene: TRBJ2-2
CDR3nt: TGTGCCAGCAGCTTACAGACAGGGACCAACACCGGGGAGCTGTTTTTT
CDR3aa: CASSLQTGTNTGELFF

len: 14
abundance: -
d_gene: -
v_gene: TRBV28
j_gene: TRBJ1-4
CDR3nt: TGTGCCAGCAGTCTCGAGCTCCCGGGGGAAAAACTGTTTTTT
CDR3aa: CASSLELPGEKLFF

len: 15
abundance: -
d_gene: -
v_gene: TRBV5-5
j_gene: TRBJ2-7
CDR3nt: TGTGCCAGCAGCTTGGTCCCAGCGGCCTCCTACGAGCAGTACTTC
CDR3aa: CASSLVPAASYEQYF

len: 16
abundance: -
d_gene: TRBD2
v_gene: TRBV9
j_gene: TRBJ2-1
CDR3nt: TGTGCCAGCAGCGTATCGACGAGCGGGAGGGCCAATGAGCAGTTCTTC
CDR3aa: CASSVSTSGRANEQFF

len: 16
abundance: -
d_gene: TRBD2
v_gene: TRBV5-4
j_gene: TRBJ2-5
CDR3nt: TGTGCCAGCACCAGCTGGAGCGGGAGGGATCAAGAGACCCAGTACTTC
CDR3aa: CASTSWSGRDQETQYF

len: 17
abundance: few
d_gene: -
v_gene: TRBV4-1
j_gene: TRBJ1-3
CDR3nt: TGCGCCAGCAGCCAACCCCTGGCGGCAAGCTCTGGAAACACCATATATTTT
CDR3aa: CASSQPLAASSGNTIYF

len: 14
abundance: -
d_gene: -
v_gene: TRBV7-2
j_gene: TRBJ2-7
CDR3nt: TGTGCCAGCAGCCAATCCCCAGGGCCTTACGAGCAGTACTTC
CDR3aa: CASSQSPGPYEQYF

len: 15
abundance: -
d_gene: TRBD1
v_gene: TRBV5-8
j_gene: TRBJ2-4
CDR3nt: TGTGCCAGCAGCTTGGGACAGGGGACCAAAAACATTCAGTACTTC
CDR3aa: CASSLGQGTKNIQYF

len: 16
abundance: -
d_gene: TRBD2
v_gene: TRBV9
j_gene: TRBJ2-2
CDR3nt: TGTGCCAGCAGCGTAGGGTTGCGGGAGAGGGTCGGGGAGCTGTTTTTT
CDR3aa: CASSVGLRERVGELFF

len: 14
abundance: -
d_gene: -
v_gene: TRBV7-9
j_gene: TRBJ1-1
CDR3nt: TGTTCCAGCAGCTTATCTCCTCCTACCACTGAAGCTTTCTTT
CDR3aa: CSSSLSPPTTEAFF

len: 17
abundance: few
d_gene: TRBD1
v_gene: TRBV7-9
j_gene: TRBJ1-1
CDR3nt: TGTGCCAGCAGCGTAGCACCCGGGGGGACAGGGGACACTGAAGCTTTCTTT
CDR3aa: CASSVAPGGTGDTEAFF

len: 16
abundance: -
d_gene: TRBD1
v_gene: TRBV2
j_gene: TRBJ1-1
CDR3nt: TGTGCCAGCAGTGAACTTCCGGGACAGGGTTACACTGAAGCTTTCTTT
CDR3aa: CASSELPGQGYTEAFF

len: 16
abundance: once
d_gene: TRBD2
v_gene: TRBV28
j_gene: TRBJ2-1
CDR3nt: TGTGCCAGCAGTTTAGATACTGGGCGGGGGGACAATGAGCAGTTCTTC
CDR3aa: CASSLDTGRGDNEQFF

len: 14
abundance: -
d_gene: -
v_gene: TRBV2
j_gene: TRBJ1-5
CDR3nt: TGTGCCAGCAAAGGCGACAGATCCAATCAGCCCCAGCATTTT
CDR3aa: CASKGDRSNQPQHF

len: 15
abundance: -
d_gene: TRBD2
v_gene: TRBV18
j_gene: TRBJ2-7
CDR3nt: TGTGCCAGCTCACCCGGGCGGACTAGCGGGGACGAGCAGTACTTC
CDR3aa: CASSPGRTSGDEQYF

len: 13
abundance: -
d_gene: -
v_gene: TRBV27
j_gene: TRBJ1-1
CDR3nt: TGTGCCAGCAGTCCCCAGGGTATAACTGAAGCTTTCTTT
CDR3aa: CASSPQGITEAFF

len: 16
abundance: -
d_gene: -
v_gene: TRBV12-2
j_gene: TRBJ2-2
CDR3nt: TGTGCAAGTCGCTTAGTAGGGGACAGGGTCACCGGGGAGCTGTTTTTT
CDR3aa: CASRLVGDRVTGELFF

len: 13
abundance: -
d_gene: -
v_gene: TRBV12-5
j_gene: TRBJ1-1
CDR3nt: TGTGCTAGTGGGGAAATCCCTAGGGGAGAAGCTTTCTTT
CDR3aa: CASGEIPRGEAFF

len: 14
abundance: -
d_gene: TRBD2
v_gene: TRBV6-1
j_gene: TRBJ2-5
CDR3nt: TGTGCTCTGTATACTAGCGGGGTTCAAGAGACCCAGTACTTC
CDR3aa: CALYTSGVQETQYF

len: 15
abundance: -
d_gene: -
v_gene: TRBV7-9
j_gene: TRBJ2-7
CDR3nt: TGTGCCAGCAGCTTAGGAGGGGGGGGCAGCGCCGAGCAGTACTTC
CDR3aa: CASSLGGGGSAEQYF

len: 12
abundance: few
d_gene: -
v_gene: TRBV7-9
j_gene: TRBJ1-1
CDR3nt: TGTGCCAGCAGCTTATATGACCCGGGAGCTTTCTTT
CDR3aa: CASSLYDPGAFF

len: 15
abundance: -
d_gene: TRBD2
v_gene: TRBV4-1
j_gene: TRBJ2-1
CDR3nt: TGCGCCAGCAGCCAAGGGACTAGCGGCTACAATGAGCAGTTCTTC
CDR3aa: CASSQGTSGYNEQFF

len: 16
abundance: -
d_gene: -
v_gene: TRBV18
j_gene: TRBJ2-6
CDR3nt: TGTGCCAGCTCACCACAGGGGGTCTCTGGGGCCAACGTCCTGACTTTC
CDR3aa: CASSPQGVSGANVLTF

len: 13
abundance: -
d_gene: -
v_gene: TRBV23-1
j_gene: TRBJ2-1
CDR3nt: TGCGCCAGCTTACCCACATACTACAATGAGCAGTTCTTC
CDR3aa: CASLPTYYNEQFF